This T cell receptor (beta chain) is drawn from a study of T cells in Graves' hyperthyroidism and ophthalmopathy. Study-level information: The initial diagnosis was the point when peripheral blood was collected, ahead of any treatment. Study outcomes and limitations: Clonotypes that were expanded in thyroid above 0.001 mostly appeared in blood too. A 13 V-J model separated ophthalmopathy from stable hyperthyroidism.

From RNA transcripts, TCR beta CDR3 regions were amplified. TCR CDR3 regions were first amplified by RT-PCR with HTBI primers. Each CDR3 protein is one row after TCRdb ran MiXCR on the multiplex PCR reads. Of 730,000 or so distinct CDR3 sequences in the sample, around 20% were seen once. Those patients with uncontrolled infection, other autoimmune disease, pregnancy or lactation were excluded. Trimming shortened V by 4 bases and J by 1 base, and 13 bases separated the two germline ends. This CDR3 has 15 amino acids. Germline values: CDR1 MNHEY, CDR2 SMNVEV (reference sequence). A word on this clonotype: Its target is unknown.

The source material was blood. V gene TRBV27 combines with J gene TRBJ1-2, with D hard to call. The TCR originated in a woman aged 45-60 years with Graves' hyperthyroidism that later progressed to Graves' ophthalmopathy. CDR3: CASSSDLRYNYGYTF. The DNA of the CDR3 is TGTGCCAGCAGTTCGGATTTACGTTATAACTATGGCTACACCTTC.